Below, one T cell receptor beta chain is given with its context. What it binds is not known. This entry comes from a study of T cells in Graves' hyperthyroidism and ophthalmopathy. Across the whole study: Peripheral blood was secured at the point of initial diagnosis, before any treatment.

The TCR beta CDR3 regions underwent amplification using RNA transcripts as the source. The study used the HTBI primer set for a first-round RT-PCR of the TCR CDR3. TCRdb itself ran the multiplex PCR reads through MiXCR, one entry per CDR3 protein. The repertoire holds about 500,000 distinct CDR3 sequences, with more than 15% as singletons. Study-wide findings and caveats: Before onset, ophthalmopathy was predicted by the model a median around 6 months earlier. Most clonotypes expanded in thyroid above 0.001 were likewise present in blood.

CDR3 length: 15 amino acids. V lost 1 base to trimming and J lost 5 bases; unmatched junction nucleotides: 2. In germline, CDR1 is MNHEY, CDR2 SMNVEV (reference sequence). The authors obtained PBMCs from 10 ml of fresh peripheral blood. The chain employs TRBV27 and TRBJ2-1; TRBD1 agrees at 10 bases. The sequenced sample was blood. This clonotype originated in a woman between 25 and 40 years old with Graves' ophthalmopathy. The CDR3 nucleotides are TGTGCCAGCAGTTTATGGGACAGGGGCAACAATGAGCAGTTCTTC. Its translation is CASSLWDRGNNEQFF.